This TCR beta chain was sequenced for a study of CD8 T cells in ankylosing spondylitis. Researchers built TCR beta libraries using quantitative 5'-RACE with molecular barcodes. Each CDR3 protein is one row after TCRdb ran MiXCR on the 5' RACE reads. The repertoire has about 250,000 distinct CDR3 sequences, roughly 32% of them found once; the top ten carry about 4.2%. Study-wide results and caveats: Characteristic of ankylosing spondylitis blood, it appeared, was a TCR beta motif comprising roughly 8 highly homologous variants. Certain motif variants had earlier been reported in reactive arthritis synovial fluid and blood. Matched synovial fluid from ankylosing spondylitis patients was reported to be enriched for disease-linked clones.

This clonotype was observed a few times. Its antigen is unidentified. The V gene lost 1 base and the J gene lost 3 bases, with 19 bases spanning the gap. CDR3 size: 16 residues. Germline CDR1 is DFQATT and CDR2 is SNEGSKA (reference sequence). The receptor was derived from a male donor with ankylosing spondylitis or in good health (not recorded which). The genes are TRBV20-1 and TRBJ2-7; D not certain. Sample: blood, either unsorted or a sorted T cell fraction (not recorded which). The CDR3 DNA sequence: TGCAGTGCTAGAGGTCCGAACGCTCATAGACTCTACGAGCAGTACTTC. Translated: CSARGPNAHRLYEQYF.